The source of this T cell receptor (beta chain) is a study of monozygotic twins with inflammatory bowel disease. Whole-study results and caveats: The sharing of clonotypes with others was lower in IBD patients than in healthy twins, especially with disease activity. Comparison of concordant versus discordant twins revealed no difference in repertoire similarity, possibly due to limited power.

The length of the CDR3 is 18 residues. The V gene's germline CDR1 is SGHAT and CDR2 FQDESV (reference sequence). Total RNA input per TCR library was around 3,500 ng. The UMIs contained a 6-nucleotide sample barcode. They were added by template switching during cDNA synthesis. TCRdb re-called the 5' RACE reads; every CDR3 protein appears as one record, without DNA. This sample's table has fewer than 450,000 distinct CDR3 sequences. Comments on this clonotype: Its cognate antigen is unknown.

The sample consisted of blood. This receptor was obtained from a human donor with ulcerative colitis or Crohn's disease, or a healthy co-twin of an affected twin (not recorded which). The chain has TRBV11-1 and TRBJ2-1; TCRdb designates TRBD1, a call that cannot be tested without DNA. This CDR3 is CASSLHNSRDKGWDEQFF.